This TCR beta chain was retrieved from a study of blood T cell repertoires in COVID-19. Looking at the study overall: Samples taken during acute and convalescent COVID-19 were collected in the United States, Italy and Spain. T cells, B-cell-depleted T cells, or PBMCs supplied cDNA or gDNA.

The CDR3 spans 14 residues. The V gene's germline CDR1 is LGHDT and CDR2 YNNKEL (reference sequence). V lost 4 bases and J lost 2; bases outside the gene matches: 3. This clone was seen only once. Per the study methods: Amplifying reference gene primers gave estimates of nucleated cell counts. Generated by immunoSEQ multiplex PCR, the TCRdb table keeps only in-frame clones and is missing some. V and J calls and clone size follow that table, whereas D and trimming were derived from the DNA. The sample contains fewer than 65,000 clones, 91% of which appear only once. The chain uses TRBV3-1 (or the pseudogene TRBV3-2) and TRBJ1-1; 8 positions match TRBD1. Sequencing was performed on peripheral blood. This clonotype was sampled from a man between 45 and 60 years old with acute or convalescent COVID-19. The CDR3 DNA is TGTGCCAGCAGCCTGGGACAGGTAAACACTGAAGCTTTCTTT. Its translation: CASSLGQVNTEAFF.